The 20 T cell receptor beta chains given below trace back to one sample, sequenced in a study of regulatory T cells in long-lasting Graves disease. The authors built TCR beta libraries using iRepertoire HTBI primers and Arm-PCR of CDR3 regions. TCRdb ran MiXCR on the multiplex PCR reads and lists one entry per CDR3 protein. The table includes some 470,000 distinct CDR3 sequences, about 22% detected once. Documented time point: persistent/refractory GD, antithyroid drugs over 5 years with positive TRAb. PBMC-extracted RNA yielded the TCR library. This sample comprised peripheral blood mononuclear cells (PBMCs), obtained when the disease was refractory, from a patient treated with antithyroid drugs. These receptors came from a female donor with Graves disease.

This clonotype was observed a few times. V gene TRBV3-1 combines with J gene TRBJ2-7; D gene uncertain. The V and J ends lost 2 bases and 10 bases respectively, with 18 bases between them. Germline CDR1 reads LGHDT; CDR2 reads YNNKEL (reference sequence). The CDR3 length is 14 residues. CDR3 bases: TGTGCCAGCAGCCAATCGATTTCCCCTACGTCTCAGTACTTC. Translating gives CASSQSISPTSQYF.

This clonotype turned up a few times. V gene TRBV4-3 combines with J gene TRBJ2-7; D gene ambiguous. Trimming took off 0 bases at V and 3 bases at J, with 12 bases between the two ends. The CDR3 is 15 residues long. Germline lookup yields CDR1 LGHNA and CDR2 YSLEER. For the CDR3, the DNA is TGCGCCAGCAGCCAAGATTTCTCGAGTATCTACGAGCAGTACTTC. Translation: CASSQDFSSIYEQYF.

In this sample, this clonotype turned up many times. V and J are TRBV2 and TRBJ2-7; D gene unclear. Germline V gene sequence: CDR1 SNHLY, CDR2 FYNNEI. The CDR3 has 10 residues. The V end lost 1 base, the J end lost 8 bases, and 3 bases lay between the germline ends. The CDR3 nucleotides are TGTGCCAGCAGTGAAGGAAAGCAGTACTTC. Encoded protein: CASSEGKQYF.

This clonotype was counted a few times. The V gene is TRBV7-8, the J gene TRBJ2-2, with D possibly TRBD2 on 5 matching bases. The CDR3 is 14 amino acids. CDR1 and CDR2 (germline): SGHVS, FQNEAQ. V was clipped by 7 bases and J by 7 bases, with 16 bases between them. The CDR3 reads CASTLGRAGGELFF. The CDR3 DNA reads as TGTGCCAGCACTCTAGGCCGGGCGGGCGGGGAGCTGTTTTTT. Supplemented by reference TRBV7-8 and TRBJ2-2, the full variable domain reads GAGVSQSPRYKVAKRGQDVALRCDPISGHVSLFWYQQALGQGPEFLTYFQNEAQLDKSGLPSDRFFAERPEGSVSTLKIQRTQQEDSAVYLCASTLGRAGGELFFGEGSRLTVL.

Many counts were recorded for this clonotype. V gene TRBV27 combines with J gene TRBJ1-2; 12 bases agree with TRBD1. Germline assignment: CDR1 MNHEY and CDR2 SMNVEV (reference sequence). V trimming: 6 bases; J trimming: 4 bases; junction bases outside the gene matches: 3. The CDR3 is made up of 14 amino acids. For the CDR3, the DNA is TGTGCCAGCAGACCGGGACAGGGGGCCTATGGCTACACCTTC. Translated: CASRPGQGAYGYTF.

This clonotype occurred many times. CDR3 loop: CASSSLQGGMTEAFF. The CDR3 bases are TGTGCCAGCAGTTCCTTACAGGGTGGGATGACTGAAGCTTTCTTT. V and J are TRBV28 and TRBJ1-1, with D possibly matching TRBD1 (6 bases). Germline V CDR1 and CDR2: MDHEN, SYDVKM. The V and J ends lost 4 bases and 5 bases respectively, with 17 bases between them. CDR3 length equals 15 residues.

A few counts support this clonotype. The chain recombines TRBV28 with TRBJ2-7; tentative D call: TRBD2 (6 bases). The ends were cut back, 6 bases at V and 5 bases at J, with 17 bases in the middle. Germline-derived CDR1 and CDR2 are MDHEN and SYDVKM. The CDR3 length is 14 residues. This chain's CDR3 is CASRTMGLPHEQYF. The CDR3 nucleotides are TGTGCCAGCAGGACCATGGGACTCCCCCACGAGCAGTACTTC.

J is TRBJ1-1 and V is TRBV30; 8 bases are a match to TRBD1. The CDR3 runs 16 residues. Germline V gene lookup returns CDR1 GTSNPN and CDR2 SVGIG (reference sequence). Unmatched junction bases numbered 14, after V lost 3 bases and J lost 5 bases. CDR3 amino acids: CAWRAGGRGRRTEAFF. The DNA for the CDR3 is TGTGCCTGGAGGGCAGGGGGCAGAGGAAGGAGGACTGAAGCTTTCTTT.

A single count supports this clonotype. This chain's CDR3 is CASRASGRTRGGNTIYF. Written as DNA, the CDR3 is TGTGCCAGCAGGGCCTCCGGGAGGACAAGGGGGGGAAACACCATATATTTT. V and J are TRBV7-9 and TRBJ1-3, with D possibly matching TRBD1 (6 bases). The germline V gene has CDR1 SEHNR and CDR2 FQNEAQ (reference sequence). The CDR3 is made up of 17 amino acids. V was cut by 6 bases and J by 4 bases, with 22 bases left in between.

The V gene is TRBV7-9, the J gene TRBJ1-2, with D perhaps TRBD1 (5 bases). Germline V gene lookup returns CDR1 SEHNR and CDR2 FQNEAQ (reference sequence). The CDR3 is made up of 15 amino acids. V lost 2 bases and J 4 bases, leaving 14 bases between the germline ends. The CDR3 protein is CASSLLLMGPYGYTF. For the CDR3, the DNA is TGTGCCAGCAGCTTACTTCTAATGGGACCCTATGGCTACACCTTC.

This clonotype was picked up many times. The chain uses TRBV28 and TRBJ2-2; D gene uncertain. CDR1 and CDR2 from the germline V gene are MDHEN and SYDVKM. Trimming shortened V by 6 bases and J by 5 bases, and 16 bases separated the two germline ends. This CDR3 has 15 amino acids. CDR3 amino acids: CASRRQDEVTGELFF. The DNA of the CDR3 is TGTGCCAGCAGGAGGCAGGACGAAGTAACCGGGGAGCTGTTTTTT.

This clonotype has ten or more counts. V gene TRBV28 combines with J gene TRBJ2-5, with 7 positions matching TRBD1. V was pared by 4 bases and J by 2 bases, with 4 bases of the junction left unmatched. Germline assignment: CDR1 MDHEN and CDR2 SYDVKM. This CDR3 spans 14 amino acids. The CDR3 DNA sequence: TGTGCCAGCAGTTCACCGGGACAGCAAGAGACCCAGTACTTC. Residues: CASSSPGQQETQYF.

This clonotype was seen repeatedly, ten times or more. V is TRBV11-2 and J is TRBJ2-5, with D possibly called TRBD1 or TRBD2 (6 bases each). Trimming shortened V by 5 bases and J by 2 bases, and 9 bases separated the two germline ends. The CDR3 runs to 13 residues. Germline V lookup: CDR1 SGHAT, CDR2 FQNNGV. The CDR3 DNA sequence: TGTGCCAGCAGCGGGGGGCCACAAGAGACCCAGTACTTC. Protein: CASSGGPQETQYF.

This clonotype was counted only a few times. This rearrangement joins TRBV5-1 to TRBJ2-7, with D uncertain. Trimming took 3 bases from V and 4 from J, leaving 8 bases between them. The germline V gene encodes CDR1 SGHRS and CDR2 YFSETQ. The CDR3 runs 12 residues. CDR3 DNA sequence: TGCGCCAGCAGCTCCTACGAGTACGAGCAGTACTTC. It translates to CASSSYEYEQYF.

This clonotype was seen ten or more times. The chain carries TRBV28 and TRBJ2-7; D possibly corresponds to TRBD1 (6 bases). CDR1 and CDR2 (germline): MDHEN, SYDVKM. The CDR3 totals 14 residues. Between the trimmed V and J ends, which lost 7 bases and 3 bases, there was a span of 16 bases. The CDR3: CASNRNRDNYEQYF. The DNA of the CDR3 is TGTGCCAGCAATAGGAACCGGGACAACTACGAGCAGTACTTC.

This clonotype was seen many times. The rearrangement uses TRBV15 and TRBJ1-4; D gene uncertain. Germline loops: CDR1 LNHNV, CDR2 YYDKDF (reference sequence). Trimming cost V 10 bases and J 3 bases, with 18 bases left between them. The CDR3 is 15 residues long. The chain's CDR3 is CAIAGGSRSNEKLFF. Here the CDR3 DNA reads TGTGCCATCGCAGGAGGTAGCCGGTCTAATGAAAAACTGTTTTTT.

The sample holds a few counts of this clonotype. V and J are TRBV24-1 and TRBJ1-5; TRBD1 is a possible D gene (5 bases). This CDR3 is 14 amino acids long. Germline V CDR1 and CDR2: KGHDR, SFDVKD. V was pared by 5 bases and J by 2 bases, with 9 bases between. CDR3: CATSGTGGNQPQHF. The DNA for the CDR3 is TGTGCCACCAGTGGGACGGGGGGCAATCAGCCCCAGCATTTT.

CDR3 coding DNA: TGTGCCAGCAGTGTACAGGGCTACGGGGAGCTGTTTTTT. This codes for CASSVQGYGELFF. The chain recombines TRBV6-2 or TRBV6-3 with TRBJ2-2; possibly TRBD1 for D (6 bases). Trimming cost V 5 bases and J 7 bases, with 11 bases left between them. CDR3 length equals 13 residues. The V gene's germline CDR1 is MNHEY and CDR2 SVGEGT.

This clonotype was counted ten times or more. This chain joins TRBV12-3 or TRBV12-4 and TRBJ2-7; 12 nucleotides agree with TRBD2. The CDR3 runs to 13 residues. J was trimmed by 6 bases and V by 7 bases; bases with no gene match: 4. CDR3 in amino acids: CASKTSGRLEQYF. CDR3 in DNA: TGTGCCAGCAAAACTAGCGGGAGGCTCGAGCAGTACTTC.

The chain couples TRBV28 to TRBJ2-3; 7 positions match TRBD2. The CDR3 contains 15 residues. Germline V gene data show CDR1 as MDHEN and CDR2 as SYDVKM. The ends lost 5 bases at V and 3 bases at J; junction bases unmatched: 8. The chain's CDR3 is CASSSVGGLTDTQYF. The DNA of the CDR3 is TGTGCCAGCAGTAGTGTGGGAGGGTTGACAGATACGCAGTATTTT. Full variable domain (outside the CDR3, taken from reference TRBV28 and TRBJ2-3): DVKVTQSSRYLVKRTGEKVFLECVQDMDHENMFWYRQDPGLGLRLIYFSYDVKMKEKGDIPEGYSVSREKKERFSLILESASTNQTSMYLCASSSVGGLTDTQYFGPGTRLTVL.